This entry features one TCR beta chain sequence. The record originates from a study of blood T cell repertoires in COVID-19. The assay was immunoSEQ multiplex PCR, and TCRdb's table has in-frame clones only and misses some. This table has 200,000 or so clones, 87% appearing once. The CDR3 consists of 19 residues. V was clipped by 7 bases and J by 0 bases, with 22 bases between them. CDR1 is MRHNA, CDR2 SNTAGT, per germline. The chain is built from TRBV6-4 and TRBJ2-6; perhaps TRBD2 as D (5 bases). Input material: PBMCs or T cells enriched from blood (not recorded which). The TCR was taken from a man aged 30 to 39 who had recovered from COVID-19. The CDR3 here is CASKPRASLVDSGANVLTF. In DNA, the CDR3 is TGTGCCAGCAAGCCCCGAGCTAGCTTGGTGGACTCTGGGGCCAACGTCCTGACTTTC.